This T cell receptor beta chain was sequenced during a study of OX40 agonist ivuxolimab in advanced cancers. Overall study: Of mixed ages from 23 to 79 and averaging around 60 years, the group was about 86% male.

This clone occurred a few times. Other DNA sequences from this sample encode an identical CDR3 as well. Sequencing was performed with immunoSEQ multiplex PCR; in TCRdb, only in-frame clones are kept and a portion is missing. The sample consists of 50,000 to 70,000 clones, approximately 81% of them appearing once. The sample consisted of CD4+ or CD8+ T cells sorted from blood, taken in a trial of the OX40 agonist ivuxolimab. The origin of this receptor is an adult with an advanced solid tumor such as melanoma, head and neck, liver or kidney cancer.

CDR3 sequence (DNA): TGTGCCAGCAGGGGACTGTCGACAGATACGCAGTATTTT. Translated: CASRGLSTDTQYF. The rearrangement links TRBV27 to TRBJ2-3; D is possibly TRBD2 (6 bases). The germline V gene encodes CDR1 MNHEY and CDR2 SMNVEV (reference sequence). V gave up 6 bases and J gave up 3 bases, with 10 bases separating them. This CDR3 has 13 amino acids.